These T cell receptor beta chains were read from a single sample in a study of blood T cell repertoires in COVID-19. The protocol was immunoSEQ multiplex PCR, while the TCRdb copy is restricted to in-frame clones and leaves out a portion. This table has about 200,000 clones, around 90% appearing once. The sample comprised PBMCs or T cells enriched from blood (not recorded which). The receptors stem from a man aged 30 to 45 who had recovered from COVID-19. Both conserved end residues are part of each CDR3. D genes are given only for firm matches. Rows give clone size only sometimes, using once, few, many, or a class for an expanded clone.

d_gene	len	abundance	v_gene	j_gene	CDR3nt	CDR3aa
TRBD1	16	once	TRBV5-4	TRBJ1-6	TGTGCCAGCGGCAAGAGACAGGGGCATAGGGATTCACCCCTCCACTTT	CASGKRQGHRDSPLHF
NA	16	few	TRBV11-2	TRBJ1-3	TGTGCCAGCAGCTTACTTCGTCAGGGGACTGGAAACACCATATATTTT	CASSLLRQGTGNTIYF
NA	13	NA	TRBV6-5	TRBJ2-1	TGTGCCAGCAGTTACGCCACTAGTAATGAGCAGTTCTTC	CASSYATSNEQFF
NA	14	NA	TRBV9	TRBJ2-1	TGTGCCAGCAGCGTAGGTGTGCAGAACAATGAGCAGTTCTTC	CASSVGVQNNEQFF
TRBD1	14	NA	TRBV3-1/TRBV3-2	TRBJ2-5	TGTGCCAGCAGCCAAGATGGGGACAGTCGGACCCAGTACTTC	CASSQDGDSRTQYF
NA	13	NA	TRBV29-1	TRBJ2-5	TGCAGCGGAGAACTAGAGGGATTAGAGACCCAGTACTTC	CSGELEGLETQYF
NA	12	NA	TRBV28	TRBJ1-5	TGTGCCAGCAGTTCTAGTAGGCCCCCCCAGCATTTT	CASSSSRPPQHF
NA	14	NA	TRBV30	TRBJ1-1	TGTGCCTGGAGGCCCCTGACGGTAGCAACTGAAGCTTTCTTT	CAWRPLTVATEAFF
TRBD2	15	NA	TRBV2	TRBJ2-1	TGTGCCAGCAGTGGGAATAGCGGGAGGGAAGATGAGCAGTTCTTC	CASSGNSGREDEQFF
TRBD1	14	few	TRBV28	TRBJ1-2	TGTGCCAGCAGCCCATACAGGGGTAACTATGGCTACACCTTC	CASSPYRGNYGYTF
NA	14	NA	TRBV7-9	TRBJ2-3	TGTGCCAGCAGCTTAGCAGGGGTCGCGGATACGCAGTATTTT	CASSLAGVADTQYF
NA	15	NA	TRBV6-5	TRBJ1-4	TGTGCCAGCAGGGTACAGGGTTCAACTAATGAAAAACTGTTTTTT	CASRVQGSTNEKLFF
TRBD1	18	NA	TRBV4-3	TRBJ2-1	TGCGCCAGCAGCCACTCATTAACCGGACAGGGGGCTGAGAATGAGCAGTTCTTC	CASSHSLTGQGAENEQFF
TRBD1	16	NA	TRBV4-1	TRBJ1-1	TGCGCCAGCAGCCACTCCGGGACAGCCCTAAACACTGAAGCTTTCTTT	CASSHSGTALNTEAFF
NA	13	NA	TRBV30	TRBJ1-2	TGTGCCTGGAGTGTACAGCAGGGCTATGGCTACACCTTC	CAWSVQQGYGYTF
TRBD2	15	NA	TRBV5-4	TRBJ2-1	TGTGCCAGCAGCGCTACCGGGACTAGCGGGGGTGAGCAGTTCTTC	CASSATGTSGGEQFF
NA	16	NA	TRBV2	TRBJ2-4	TGTGCCAGCAGTGATGGAGAGAGAATAGCCAAAAACATTCAGTACTTC	CASSDGERIAKNIQYF
NA	17	NA	TRBV9	TRBJ2-2	TGTGCCAGCAGCGGACGATACAGGGCCCGGGGCACCGGGGAGCTGTTTTTT	CASSGRYRARGTGELFF
NA	13	NA	TRBV6-5	TRBJ2-3	TGTGCCAGCACCGGGACTTGGTCCGATACGCAGTATTTT	CASTGTWSDTQYF
NA	17	NA	TRBV28	TRBJ2-3	TGTGCCAGCAGTCCTAAGGAGGGGTTGGGAGGCACAGATACGCAGTATTTT	CASSPKEGLGGTDTQYF
TRBD1	16	NA	TRBV10-3	TRBJ1-1	TGTGCCATCAGTGAGGACTCCGGGACAGGGCTCACTGAAGCTTTCTTT	CAISEDSGTGLTEAFF
NA	13	NA	TRBV23-1	TRBJ1-1	TGCGCCAGCATACCGGGGGGGAACACTGAAGCTTTCTTT	CASIPGGNTEAFF
TRBD2	19	NA	TRBV5-1	TRBJ2-2	TGCGCCAGCAGCGGCTGGACTAGCGGGGCGGGGCGGAACACCGGGGAGCTGTTTTTT	CASSGWTSGAGRNTGELFF
NA	17	few	TRBV4-3	TRBJ2-3	TGCGCCAGCAGCCAAGGAGAAGGGGCAGGGTACACAGATACGCAGTATTTT	CASSQGEGAGYTDTQYF
NA	14	NA	TRBV9	TRBJ2-7	TGTGCCAGCAGCGCACGGACTAATTCCTACGAGCAGTACTTC	CASSARTNSYEQYF
NA	13	NA	TRBV3-1/TRBV3-2	TRBJ1-2	TGTGCCAGCAGCCAGAGGGAGAGCTATGGCTACACCTTC	CASSQRESYGYTF
NA	12	NA	TRBV6-5	TRBJ2-7	TGTGCCAGCAGGTCAGACGGGTACGAGCAGTACTTC	CASRSDGYEQYF
NA	14	NA	TRBV24-1	TRBJ2-2	TGTGCCACCGACCCATTCCCGAGGACCGGGGAGCTGTTTTTT	CATDPFPRTGELFF
NA	15	NA	TRBV5-6	TRBJ1-2	TGTGCCAGCAGCTTGGGGCCCAAACGTAACTATGGCTACACCTTC	CASSLGPKRNYGYTF
TRBD2	15	NA	TRBV7-7	TRBJ2-1	TGTGCTAGCAGCTTGGGACTAGGAAGCTACGCTGAGCAGTTCTTC	CASSLGLGSYAEQFF
NA	15	NA	TRBV10-3	TRBJ1-2	TGTGCCATCAGTGATCTTGTAGGGGGAATATATGGCTACACCTTC	CAISDLVGGIYGYTF